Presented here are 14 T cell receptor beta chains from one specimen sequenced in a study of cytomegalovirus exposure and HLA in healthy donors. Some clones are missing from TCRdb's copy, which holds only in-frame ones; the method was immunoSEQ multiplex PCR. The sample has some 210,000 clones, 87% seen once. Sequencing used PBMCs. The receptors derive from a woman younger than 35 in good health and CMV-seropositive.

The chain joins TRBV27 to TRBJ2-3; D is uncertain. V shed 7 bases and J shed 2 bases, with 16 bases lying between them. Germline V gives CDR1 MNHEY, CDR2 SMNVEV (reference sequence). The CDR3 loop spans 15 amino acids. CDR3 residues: CASTSVWSPTDTQYF. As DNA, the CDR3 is TGTGCCAGCACATCAGTCTGGAGCCCCACAGATACGCAGTATTTT.

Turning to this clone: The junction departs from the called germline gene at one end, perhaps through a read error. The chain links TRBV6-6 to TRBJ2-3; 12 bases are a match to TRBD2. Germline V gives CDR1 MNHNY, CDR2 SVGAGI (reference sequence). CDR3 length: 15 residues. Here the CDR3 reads CASSQTSGSRDTQYF. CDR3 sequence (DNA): TGTGCCAGCAGCCAGACTAGCGGGAGCAGAGATACGCAGTATTTT.

The CDR3 is CAWTGQAINEKLFF. Written as DNA, the CDR3 is TGTGCCTGGACTGGACAGGCCATTAATGAAAAACTGTTTTTT. V is TRBV30 and J is TRBJ1-4; 7 bases are shared with TRBD1. Germline CDR1 is GTSNPN and CDR2 is SVGIG (reference sequence). V lost 4 bases to trimming and J lost 4 bases; unmatched junction nucleotides: 6. There are 14 residues in the CDR3.

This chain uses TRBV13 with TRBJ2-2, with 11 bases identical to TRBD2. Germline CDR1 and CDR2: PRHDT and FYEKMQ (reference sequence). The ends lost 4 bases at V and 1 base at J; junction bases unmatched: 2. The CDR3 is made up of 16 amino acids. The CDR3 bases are TGTGCCAGCAGCTCCGGACTAGCGGGGAACACCGGGGAGCTGTTTTTT. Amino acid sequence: CASSSGLAGNTGELFF. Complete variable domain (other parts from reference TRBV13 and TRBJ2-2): AAGVIQSPRHLIKEKRETATLKCYPIPRHDTVYWYQQGPGQDPQFLISFYEKMQSDKGSIPDRFSAQQFSDYHSELNMSSLELGDSALYFCASSSGLAGNTGELFFGEGSRLTVL.

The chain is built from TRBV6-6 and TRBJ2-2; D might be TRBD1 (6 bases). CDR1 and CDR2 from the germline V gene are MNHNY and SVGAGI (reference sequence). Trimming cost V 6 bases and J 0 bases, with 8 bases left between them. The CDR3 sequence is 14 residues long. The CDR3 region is CASSRDTNTGELFF. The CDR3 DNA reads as TGTGCCAGCAGCCGGGACACGAACACCGGGGAGCTGTTTTTT.

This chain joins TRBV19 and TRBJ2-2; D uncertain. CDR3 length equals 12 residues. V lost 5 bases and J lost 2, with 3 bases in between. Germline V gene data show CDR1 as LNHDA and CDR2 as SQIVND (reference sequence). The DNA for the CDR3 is TGTGCCAGTAGTCCAAACACCGGGGAGCTGTTTTTT. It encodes CASSPNTGELFF.

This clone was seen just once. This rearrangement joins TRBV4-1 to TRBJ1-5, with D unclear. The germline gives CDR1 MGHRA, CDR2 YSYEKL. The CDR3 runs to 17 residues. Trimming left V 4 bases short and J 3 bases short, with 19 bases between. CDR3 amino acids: CASSPQVGGLNNQPQHF. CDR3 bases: TGCGCCAGCAGCCCCCAGGTGGGAGGGCTGAACAATCAGCCCCAGCATTTT.

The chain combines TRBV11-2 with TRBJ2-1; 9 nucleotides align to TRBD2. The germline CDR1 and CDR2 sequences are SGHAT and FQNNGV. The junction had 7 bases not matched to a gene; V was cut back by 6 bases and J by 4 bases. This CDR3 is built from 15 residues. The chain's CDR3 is CASRLLAGNYNEQFF. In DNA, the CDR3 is TGTGCCAGCAGACTCCTAGCGGGAAATTACAATGAGCAGTTCTTC.

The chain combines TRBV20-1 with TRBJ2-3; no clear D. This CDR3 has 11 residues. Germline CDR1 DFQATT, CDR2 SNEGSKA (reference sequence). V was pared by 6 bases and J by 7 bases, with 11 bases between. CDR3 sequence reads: CSARLQYTQYF. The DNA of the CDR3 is TGCAGTGCGCGACTGCAGTATACGCAGTATTTT.

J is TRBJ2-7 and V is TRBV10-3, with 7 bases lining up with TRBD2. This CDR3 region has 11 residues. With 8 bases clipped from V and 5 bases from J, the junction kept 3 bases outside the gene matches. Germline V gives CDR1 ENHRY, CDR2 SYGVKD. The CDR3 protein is CAIRGGDEQYF. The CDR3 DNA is TGTGCCATCCGTGGGGGGGACGAGCAGTACTTC.

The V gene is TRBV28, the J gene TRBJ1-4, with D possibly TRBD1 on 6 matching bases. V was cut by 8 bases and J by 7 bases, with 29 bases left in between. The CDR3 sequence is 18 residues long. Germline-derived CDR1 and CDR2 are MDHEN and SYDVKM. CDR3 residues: CASGSQGRGGSMGEKLFF. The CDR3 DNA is TGTGCCAGCGGTTCTCAGGGGAGAGGGGGTTCTATGGGTGAAAAACTGTTTTTT.

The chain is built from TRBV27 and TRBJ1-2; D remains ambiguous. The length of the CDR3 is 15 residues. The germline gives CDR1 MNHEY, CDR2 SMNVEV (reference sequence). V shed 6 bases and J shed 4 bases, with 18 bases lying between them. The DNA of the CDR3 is TGTGCCAGCAGACCCATCACAACCTCAGGCTATGGCTACACCTTC. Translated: CASRPITTSGYGYTF.

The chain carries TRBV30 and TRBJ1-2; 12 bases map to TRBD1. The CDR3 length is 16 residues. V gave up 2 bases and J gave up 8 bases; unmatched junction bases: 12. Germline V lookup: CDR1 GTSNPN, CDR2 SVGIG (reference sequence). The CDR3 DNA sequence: TGTGCCTGGAGTCTAAGCCGGGACAGGGGGCGTAGGGGCTACACCTTC. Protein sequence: CAWSLSRDRGRRGYTF.

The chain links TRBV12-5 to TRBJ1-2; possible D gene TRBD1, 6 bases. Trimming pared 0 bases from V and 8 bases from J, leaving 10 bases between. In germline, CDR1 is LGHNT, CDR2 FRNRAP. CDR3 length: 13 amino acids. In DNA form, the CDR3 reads TGTGCTAGTGGTTTGGTGGCAGGGGAAGGCTACACCTTC. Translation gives CASGLVAGEGYTF.